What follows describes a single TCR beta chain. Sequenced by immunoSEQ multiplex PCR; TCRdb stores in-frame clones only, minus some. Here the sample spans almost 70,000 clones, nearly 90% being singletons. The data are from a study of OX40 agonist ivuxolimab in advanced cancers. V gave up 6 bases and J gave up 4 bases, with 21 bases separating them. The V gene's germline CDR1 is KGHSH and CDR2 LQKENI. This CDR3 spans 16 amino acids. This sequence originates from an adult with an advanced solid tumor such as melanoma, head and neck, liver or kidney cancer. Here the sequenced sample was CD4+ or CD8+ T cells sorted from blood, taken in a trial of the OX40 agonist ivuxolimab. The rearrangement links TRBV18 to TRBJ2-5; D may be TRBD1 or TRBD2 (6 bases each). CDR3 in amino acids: CASSTRGRGGGETQYF. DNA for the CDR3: TGTGCCAGCTCGACGAGGGGAAGAGGGGGAGGAGAGACCCAGTACTTC.